Below are 8 T cell receptor beta chains sequenced from a single sample in a study of shared clonotypes between healthy human individuals. The data were produced by immunoSEQ multiplex PCR, yet TCRdb's version contains in-frame clones alone and is incomplete. This sample has roughly 2.5 million clones, with 85% to 95% found just once. The specimen sequenced was naive CD4+ T cells sorted from blood. The subset: CD45RA+ positively selected. These receptors all come from a man aged 18 to 29 in good health.

The chain recombines TRBV5-4 with TRBJ2-7; TRBD2 matches 12 bases. The CDR3 totals 15 residues. Germline assignment: CDR1 SGHNT and CDR2 YYREEE (reference sequence). V lost 5 bases, J lost 1 base, and 4 bases stayed unmatched. CDR3 DNA sequence: TGTGCCAGCAGGCTAGCGGGAGGGAATTCCTACGAGCAGTACTTC. Translated: CASRLAGGNSYEQYF.

Worth noting for this clone: The identical CDR3 is also encoded by other nucleotide sequences in the sample. This sequence joins TRBV7-9 and TRBJ1-3, with D unresolved. Trimming took off 1 base at V and 0 bases at J, with 7 bases between the two ends. Germline V gives CDR1 SEHNR, CDR2 FQNEAQ (reference sequence). This CDR3 is 15 amino acids long. CDR3 in amino acids: CASSLEGSSGNTIYF. The CDR3 DNA follows: TGTGCCAGCAGCTTAGAAGGGAGCTCTGGAAACACCATATATTTT. The variable domain in full, with the rest retrieved from reference TRBV7-9 and TRBJ1-3, is DTGVSQNPRHKITKRGQNVTFRCDPISEHNRLYWYRQTLGQGPEFLTYFQNEAQLEKSRLLSDRFSAERPKGSFSTLEIQRTEQGDSAMYLCASSLEGSSGNTIYFGEGSWLTVV.

The chain combines TRBV6-1 with TRBJ2-7; 9 bases are shared with TRBD1. This CDR3 is built from 15 residues. Germline CDR1 reads MNHNS; CDR2 reads SASEGT. V shed 5 bases, J shed 0 bases, and the junction held 5 bases outside the gene matches. CDR3 sequence: CASSRDRDPSYEQYF. In DNA, the CDR3 is TGTGCCAGCAGTAGGGACAGGGACCCCTCCTACGAGCAGTACTTC.

The V call is TRBV6-5, the J call TRBJ2-5, with TRBD2 matching 8 bases. The germline gives CDR1 MNHEY, CDR2 SVGAGI. The CDR3 has 14 amino acids. The CDR3 loop is CATGGGAPQETQYF. DNA for the CDR3: TGTGCTACGGGGGGGGGAGCCCCACAAGAGACCCAGTACTTC.

This rearrangement joins TRBV6-1 to TRBJ1-1; D not certain. The V gene's germline CDR1 is MNHNS and CDR2 SASEGT. The CDR3 runs to 13 residues. V was trimmed by 11 bases and J by 0 bases, leaving 13 bases between them. The CDR3 bases are TGTGCCGGTATTAATGCTGTGAACACTGAAGCTTTCTTT. Amino acid sequence: CAGINAVNTEAFF.

The rearrangement uses TRBV6-5 and TRBJ2-5; weak D call: TRBD2 (5 bases). The CDR3 runs 12 residues. V dropped 8 bases and J dropped 5 bases, with 12 bases sitting between them. Germline V gene lookup returns CDR1 MNHEY and CDR2 SVGAGI. For the CDR3, the DNA is TGTGCCAGCCGGGATACGTTGGAGACCCAGTACTTC. It encodes CASRDTLETQYF.

The chain carries TRBV18 and TRBJ2-1; unclear D gene. The CDR3 totals 16 residues. The germline CDR1 and CDR2 sequences are KGHSH and LQKENI. V was clipped by 3 bases and J by 7 bases, with 19 bases between them. DNA for the CDR3: TGTGCCAGCTCACCCTGGGATGGCAAGGCCAAGAATGAGCAGTTCTTC. Translating it yields CASSPWDGKAKNEQFF.

This sequence joins TRBV6-1 and TRBJ2-7, with TRBD1 matching over 8 bases. CDR1 is MNHNS, CDR2 SASEGT, per germline. V shed 1 base and J 5 bases; nucleotides not matched to a gene: 10. This CDR3 is built from 16 residues. The CDR3 DNA reads as TGTGCCAGCAGTGAAGTTTTCGGACAGGGTATCCACGAGCAGTACTTC. Protein product: CASSEVFGQGIHEQYF.